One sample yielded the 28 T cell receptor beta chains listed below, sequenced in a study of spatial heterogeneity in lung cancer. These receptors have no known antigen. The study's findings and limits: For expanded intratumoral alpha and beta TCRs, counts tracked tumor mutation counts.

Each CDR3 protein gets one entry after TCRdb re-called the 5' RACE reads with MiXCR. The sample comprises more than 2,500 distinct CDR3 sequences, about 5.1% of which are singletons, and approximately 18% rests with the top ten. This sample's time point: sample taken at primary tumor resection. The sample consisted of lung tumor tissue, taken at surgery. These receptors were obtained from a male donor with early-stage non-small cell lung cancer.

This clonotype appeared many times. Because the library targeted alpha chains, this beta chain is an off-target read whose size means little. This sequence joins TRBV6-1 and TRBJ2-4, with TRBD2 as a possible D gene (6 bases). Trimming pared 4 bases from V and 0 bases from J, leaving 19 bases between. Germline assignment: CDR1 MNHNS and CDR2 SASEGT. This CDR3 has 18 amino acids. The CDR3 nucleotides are TGTGCCAGCAGTGGATCGGAGGCGGGGAGGTTAGCCAAAAACATTCAGTACTTC. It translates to CASSGSEAGRLAKNIQYF.

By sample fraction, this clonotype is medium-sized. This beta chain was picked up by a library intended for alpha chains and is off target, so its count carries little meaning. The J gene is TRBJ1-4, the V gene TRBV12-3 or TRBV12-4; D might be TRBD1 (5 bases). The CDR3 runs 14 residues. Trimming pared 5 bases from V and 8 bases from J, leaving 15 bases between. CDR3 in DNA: TGTGCCAGCAGTATCCAAGGGGTTAGGGAAAAACTGTTTTTT. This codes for CASSIQGVREKLFF.

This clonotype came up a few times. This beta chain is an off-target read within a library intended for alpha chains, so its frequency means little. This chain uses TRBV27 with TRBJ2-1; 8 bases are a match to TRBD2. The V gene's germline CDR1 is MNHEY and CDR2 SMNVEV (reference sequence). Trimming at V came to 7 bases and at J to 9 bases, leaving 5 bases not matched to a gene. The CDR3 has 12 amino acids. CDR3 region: CASIGRAGEQFF. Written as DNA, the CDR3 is TGTGCCAGCATCGGGAGGGCCGGTGAGCAGTTCTTC.

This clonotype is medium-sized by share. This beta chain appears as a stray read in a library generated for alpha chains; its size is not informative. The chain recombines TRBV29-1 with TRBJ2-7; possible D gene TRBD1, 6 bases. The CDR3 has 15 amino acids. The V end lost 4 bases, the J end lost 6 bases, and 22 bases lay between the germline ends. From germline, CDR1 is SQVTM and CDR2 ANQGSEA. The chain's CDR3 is CSVGIGSGVPSEQYF. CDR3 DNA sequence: TGCAGCGTTGGAATAGGGTCAGGGGTCCCGTCCGAGCAGTACTTC.

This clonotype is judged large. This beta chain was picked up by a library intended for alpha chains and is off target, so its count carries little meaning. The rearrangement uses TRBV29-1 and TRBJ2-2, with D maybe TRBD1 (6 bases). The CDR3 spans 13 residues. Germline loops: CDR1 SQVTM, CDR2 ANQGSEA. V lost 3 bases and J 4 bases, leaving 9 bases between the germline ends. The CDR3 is CSVDRRGTGELFF. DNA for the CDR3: TGCAGCGTTGACCGCAGGGGCACCGGGGAGCTGTTTTTT.

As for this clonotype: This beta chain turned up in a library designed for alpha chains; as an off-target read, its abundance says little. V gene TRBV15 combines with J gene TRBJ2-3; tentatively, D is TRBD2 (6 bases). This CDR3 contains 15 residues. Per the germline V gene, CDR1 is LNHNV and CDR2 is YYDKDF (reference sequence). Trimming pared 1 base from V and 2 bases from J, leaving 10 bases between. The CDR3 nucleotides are TGTGCCACCAGCAGAGGTAGCGGCAACACAGATACGCAGTATTTT. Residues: CATSRGSGNTDTQYF.

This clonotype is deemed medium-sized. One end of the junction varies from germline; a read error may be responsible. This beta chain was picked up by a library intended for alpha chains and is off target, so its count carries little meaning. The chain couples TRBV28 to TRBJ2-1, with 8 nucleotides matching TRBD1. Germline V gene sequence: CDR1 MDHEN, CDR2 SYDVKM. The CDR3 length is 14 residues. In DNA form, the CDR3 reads TGCGCGACGCAACCCGGGACAGGAGGGAATGAGCAGTTCTTC. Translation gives CATQPGTGGNEQFF.

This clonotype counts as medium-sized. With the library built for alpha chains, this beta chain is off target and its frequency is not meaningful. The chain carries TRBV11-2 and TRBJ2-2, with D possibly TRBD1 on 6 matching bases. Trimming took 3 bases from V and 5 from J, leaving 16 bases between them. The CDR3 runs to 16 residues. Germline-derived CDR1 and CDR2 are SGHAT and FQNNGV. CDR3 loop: CASSLWGRRFTGELFF. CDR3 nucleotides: TGTGCCAGCAGCTTGTGGGGGCGAAGATTTACCGGGGAGCTGTTTTTT.

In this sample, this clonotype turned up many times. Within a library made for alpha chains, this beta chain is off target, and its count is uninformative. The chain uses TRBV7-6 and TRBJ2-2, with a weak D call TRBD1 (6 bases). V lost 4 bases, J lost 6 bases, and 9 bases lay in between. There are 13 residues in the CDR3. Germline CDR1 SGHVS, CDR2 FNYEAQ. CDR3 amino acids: CASSSQGAGELFF. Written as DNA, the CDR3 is TGTGCCAGCAGCTCACAGGGTGCCGGGGAGCTGTTTTTT.

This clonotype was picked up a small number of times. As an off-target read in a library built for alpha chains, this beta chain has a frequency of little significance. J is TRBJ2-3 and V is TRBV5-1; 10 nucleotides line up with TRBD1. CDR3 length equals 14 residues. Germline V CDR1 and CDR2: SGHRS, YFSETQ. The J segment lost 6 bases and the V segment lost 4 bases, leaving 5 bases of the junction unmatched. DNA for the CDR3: TGCGCCAGCAGCCTCGGACAGGGGGTGGATACGCAGTATTTT. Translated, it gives CASSLGQGVDTQYF.

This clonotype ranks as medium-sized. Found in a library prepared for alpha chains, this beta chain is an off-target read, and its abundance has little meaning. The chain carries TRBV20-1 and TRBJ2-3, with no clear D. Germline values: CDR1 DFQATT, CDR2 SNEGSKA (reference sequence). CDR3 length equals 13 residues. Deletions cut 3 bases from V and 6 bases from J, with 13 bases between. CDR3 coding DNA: TGCAGTGCTAGTGGTCTCCAAAGGGATACGCAGTATTTT. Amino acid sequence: CSASGLQRDTQYF.

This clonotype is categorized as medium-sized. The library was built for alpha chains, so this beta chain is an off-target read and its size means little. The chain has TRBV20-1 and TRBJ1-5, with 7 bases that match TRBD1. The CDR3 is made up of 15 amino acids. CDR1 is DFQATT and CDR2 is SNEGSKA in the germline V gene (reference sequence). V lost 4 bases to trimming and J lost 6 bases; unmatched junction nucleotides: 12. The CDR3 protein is CSAIPRGGRRQPQHF. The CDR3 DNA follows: TGCAGTGCTATTCCCAGGGGGGGGAGACGTCAGCCCCAGCATTTT.

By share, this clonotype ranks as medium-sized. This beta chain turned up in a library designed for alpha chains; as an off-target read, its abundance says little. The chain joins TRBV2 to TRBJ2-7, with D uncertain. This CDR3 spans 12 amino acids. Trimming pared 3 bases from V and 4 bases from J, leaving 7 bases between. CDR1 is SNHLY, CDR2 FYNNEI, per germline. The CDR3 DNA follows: TGTGCCAGCAGTGACACTGGTTACGAGCAGTACTTC. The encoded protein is CASSDTGYEQYF. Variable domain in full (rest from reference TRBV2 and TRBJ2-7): EPEVTQTPSHQVTQMGQEVILRCVPISNHLYFYWYRQILGQKVEFLVSFYNNEISEKSEIFDDQFSVERPDGSNFTLKIRSTKLEDSAMYFCASSDTGYEQYFGPGTRLTVT.

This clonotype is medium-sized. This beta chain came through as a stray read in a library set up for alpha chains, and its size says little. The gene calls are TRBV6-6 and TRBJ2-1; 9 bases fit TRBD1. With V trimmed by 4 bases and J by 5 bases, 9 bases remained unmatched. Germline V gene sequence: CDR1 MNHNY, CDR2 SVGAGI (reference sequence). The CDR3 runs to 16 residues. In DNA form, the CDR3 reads TGTGCCAGCAGTTCTCTACCGGGACAGGGACACAATGAGCAGTTCTTC. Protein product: CASSSLPGQGHNEQFF.

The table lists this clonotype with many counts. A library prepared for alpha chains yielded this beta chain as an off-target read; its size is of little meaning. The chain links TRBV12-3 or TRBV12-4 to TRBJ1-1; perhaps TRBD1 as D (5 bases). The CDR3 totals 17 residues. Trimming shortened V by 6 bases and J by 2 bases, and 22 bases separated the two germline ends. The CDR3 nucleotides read TGTGCCAGCAGCTCGGCGACAGTCCCTGGGTCCAACACTGAAGCTTTCTTT. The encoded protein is CASSSATVPGSNTEAFF.

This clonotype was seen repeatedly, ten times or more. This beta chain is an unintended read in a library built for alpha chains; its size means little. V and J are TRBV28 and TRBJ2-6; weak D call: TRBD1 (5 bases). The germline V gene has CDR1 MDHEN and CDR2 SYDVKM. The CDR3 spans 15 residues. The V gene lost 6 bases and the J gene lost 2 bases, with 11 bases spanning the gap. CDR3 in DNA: TGTGCCAGCAGATTGGGGCCTACTGGGGCCAACGTCCTGACTTTC. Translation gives CASRLGPTGANVLTF.

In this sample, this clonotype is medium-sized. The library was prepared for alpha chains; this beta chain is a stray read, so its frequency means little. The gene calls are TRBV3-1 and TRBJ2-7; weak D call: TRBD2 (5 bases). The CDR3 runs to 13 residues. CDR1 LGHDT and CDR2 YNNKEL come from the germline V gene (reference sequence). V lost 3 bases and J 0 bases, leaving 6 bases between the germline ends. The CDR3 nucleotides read TGTGCCAGCAGCCAGGGGAGCTCCTACGAGCAGTACTTC. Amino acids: CASSQGSSYEQYF.

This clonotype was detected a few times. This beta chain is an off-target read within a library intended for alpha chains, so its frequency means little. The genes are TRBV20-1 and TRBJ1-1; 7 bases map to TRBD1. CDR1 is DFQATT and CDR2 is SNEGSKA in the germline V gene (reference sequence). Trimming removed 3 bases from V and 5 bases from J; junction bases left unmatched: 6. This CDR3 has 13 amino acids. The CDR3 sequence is CSARRDSWTEAFF. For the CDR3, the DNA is TGCAGTGCTAGGCGGGACAGTTGGACTGAAGCTTTCTTT.

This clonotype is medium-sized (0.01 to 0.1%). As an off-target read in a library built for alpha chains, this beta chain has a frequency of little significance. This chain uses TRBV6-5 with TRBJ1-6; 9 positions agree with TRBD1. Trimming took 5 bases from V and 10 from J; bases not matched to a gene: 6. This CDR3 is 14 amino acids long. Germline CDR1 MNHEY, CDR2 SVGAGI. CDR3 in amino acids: CASSPGTGRSPLHF. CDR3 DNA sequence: TGTGCCAGCAGTCCCGGGACAGGGAGATCACCCCTCCACTTT.

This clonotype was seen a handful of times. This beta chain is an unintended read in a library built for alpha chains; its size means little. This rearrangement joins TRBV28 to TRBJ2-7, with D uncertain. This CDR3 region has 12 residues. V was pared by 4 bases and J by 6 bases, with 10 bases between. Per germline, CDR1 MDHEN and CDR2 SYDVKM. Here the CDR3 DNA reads TGTGCCAGCAGTTCAGTTTGGGCCGAGCAGTACTTC. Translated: CASSSVWAEQYF.

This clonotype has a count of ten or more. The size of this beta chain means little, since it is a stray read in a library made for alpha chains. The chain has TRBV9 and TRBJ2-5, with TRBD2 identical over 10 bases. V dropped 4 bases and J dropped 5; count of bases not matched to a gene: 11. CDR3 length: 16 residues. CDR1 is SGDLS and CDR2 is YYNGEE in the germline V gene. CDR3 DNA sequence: TGTGCCAGCAGCCGGAGCGGGAGGGCCTGGGGGGAGACCCAGTACTTC. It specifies CASSRSGRAWGETQYF.

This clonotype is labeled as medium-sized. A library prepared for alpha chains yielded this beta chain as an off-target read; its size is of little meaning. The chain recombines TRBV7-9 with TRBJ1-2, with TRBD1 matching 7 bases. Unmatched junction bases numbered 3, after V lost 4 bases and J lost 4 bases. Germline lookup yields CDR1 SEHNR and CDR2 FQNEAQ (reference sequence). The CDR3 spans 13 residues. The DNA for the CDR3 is TGTGCCAGCAGCTACAGGGGTCTCTATGGCTACACCTTC. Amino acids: CASSYRGLYGYTF.

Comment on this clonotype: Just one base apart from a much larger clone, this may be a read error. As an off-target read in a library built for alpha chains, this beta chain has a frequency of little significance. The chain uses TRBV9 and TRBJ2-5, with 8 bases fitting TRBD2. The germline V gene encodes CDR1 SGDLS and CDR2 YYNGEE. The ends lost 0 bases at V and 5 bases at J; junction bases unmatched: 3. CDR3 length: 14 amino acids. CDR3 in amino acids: CASSVGSGDETQYF. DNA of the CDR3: TGTGCCAGCAGCGTAGGTAGCGGGGATGAGACCCAGTACTTC.

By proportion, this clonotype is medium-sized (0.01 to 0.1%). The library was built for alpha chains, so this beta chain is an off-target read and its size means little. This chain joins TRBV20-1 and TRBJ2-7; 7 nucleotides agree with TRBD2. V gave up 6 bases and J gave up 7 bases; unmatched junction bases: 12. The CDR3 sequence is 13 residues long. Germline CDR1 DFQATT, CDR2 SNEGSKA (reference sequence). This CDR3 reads CSAEKRELGEQYF. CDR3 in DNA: TGCAGTGCGGAAAAGCGGGAACTGGGTGAGCAGTACTTC.

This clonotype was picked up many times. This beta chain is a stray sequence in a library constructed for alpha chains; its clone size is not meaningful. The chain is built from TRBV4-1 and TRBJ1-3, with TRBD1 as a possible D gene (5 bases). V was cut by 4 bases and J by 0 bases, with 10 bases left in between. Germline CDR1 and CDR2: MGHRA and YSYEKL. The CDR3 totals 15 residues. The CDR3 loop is CASSPSRVSGNTIYF. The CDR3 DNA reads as TGCGCCAGCAGCCCGTCCAGGGTCTCTGGAAACACCATATATTTT.

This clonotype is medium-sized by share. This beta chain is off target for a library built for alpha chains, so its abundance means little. The CDR3 DNA follows: TGTGCCAGCAGCTTAGATAGAGGTTCCTACGAGCAGTACTTC. Its translation is CASSLDRGSYEQYF. This chain joins TRBV7-3 and TRBJ2-7; no clear D. The CDR3 covers 14 residues. Germline V gene data show CDR1 as SGHTA and CDR2 as FQGTGA. The germline V and J ends were trimmed by 2 bases and 1 base, with 9 bases remaining between them. The entire variable domain, with the rest obtained from reference TRBV7-3 and TRBJ2-7, is as follows: GAGVSQTPSNKVTEKGKYVELRCDPISGHTALYWYRQSLGQGPEFLIYFQGTGAADDSGLPNDRFFAVRPEGSVSTLKIQRTERGDSAVYLCASSLDRGSYEQYFGPGTRLTVT.

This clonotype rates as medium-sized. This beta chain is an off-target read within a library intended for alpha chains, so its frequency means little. In DNA form, the CDR3 reads TGTGCCAGCAGCTTGGCCGCACAGGGCTGGTTCAATGAGCAGTTCTTC. Residues: CASSLAAQGWFNEQFF. The chain carries TRBV5-5 and TRBJ2-1, with D possibly matching TRBD1 (6 bases). This CDR3 has 16 amino acids. Germline CDR1 is SGHKS and CDR2 is YYEKEE (reference sequence). Trimming removed 0 bases from V and 6 bases from J, with 16 bases in between.

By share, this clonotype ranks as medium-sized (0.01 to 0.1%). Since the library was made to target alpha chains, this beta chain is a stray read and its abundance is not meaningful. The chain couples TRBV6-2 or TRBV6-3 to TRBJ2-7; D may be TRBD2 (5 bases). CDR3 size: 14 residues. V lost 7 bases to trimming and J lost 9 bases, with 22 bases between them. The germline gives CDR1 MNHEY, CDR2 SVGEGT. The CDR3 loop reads CASNTRTPPMGQYF. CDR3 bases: TGTGCCAGCAATACCAGGACTCCCCCGATGGGGCAGTACTTC.